Given below is one T cell receptor beta chain in context. Its specificity is not known. PCR amplification relied on 60 Vbeta primers (plus 13 Jbeta primers). Repertoires were generated with immunoSEQ multiplex PCR, while TCRdb's copy carries only in-frame clones and drops some. The sample records about 200,000 clones, around 76% being singletons. In germline, CDR1 is SGHKS, CDR2 YYEKEE (reference sequence). The CDR3 spans 17 residues. The V end was cut by 4 bases, the J end by 0 bases, with 14 bases between. The data derive from a study of cytomegalovirus exposure and HLA in healthy donors. Each donor was healthy, and each was a bone marrow donor. Unrecorded immune exposures were likely, despite nominal health at sampling. General study results and limits: It was likely that a cluster of highly shared sequence variants was a sequencing artifact. HLA restriction was apparent for most CMV-associated TCR beta chains in a later analysis.

Material for sequencing was PBMCs. The rearrangement uses TRBV5-5 and TRBJ2-6; TRBD2 is a possible D gene (5 bases). The receptor was isolated from a man younger than 40 in good health and CMV-seronegative. This chain's CDR3 is CASSPEGPISGANVLTF. The DNA of the CDR3 is TGTGCCAGCAGCCCCGAGGGCCCGATCTCTGGGGCCAACGTCCTGACTTTC.